A selection of T cell receptor beta chains follows, all from one sample in a study of cytomegalovirus exposure and HLA in healthy donors. Clones were sequenced by immunoSEQ multiplex PCR, and TCRdb holds only the in-frame ones, with some missing. This table holds about 280,000 clones, roughly 88% found once. Sample: PBMCs. These TCRs come from a woman aged 18-30 years in good health and CMV-seronegative. Each CDR3 is given with its conserved first and last residue. A D gene is named only where the DNA matches it firmly. Clone sizes are given selectively: once, few, many, or a class where the clone is expanded.

v_gene	abundance	d_gene	j_gene	CDR3aa	CDR3nt
TRBV7-6	-	TRBD1	TRBJ2-3	CASSLAGTGTKDTQYF	TGTGCCAGCAGCTTAGCCGGGACAGGGACAAAGGATACGCAGTATTTT
TRBV30	once	TRBD2	TRBJ2-3	CAWTDPSGPTDTQYF	TGTGCCTGGACCGATCCTAGCGGGCCAACAGATACGCAGTATTTT
TRBV19	-	-	TRBJ1-2	CASSIRLAGPYGYTF	TGTGCCAGTAGTATCAGGTTGGCAGGGCCCTATGGCTACACCTTC
TRBV15	-	-	TRBJ1-2	CATSRAGGSGYGYTF	TGTGCCACCAGCAGAGCGGGGGGCAGCGGCTATGGCTACACCTTC
TRBV28	-	-	TRBJ2-3	CASLGGSTDTQYF	TGTGCTTCGCTGGGGGGTAGCACAGATACGCAGTATTTT
TRBV2	-	TRBD1	TRBJ2-5	CASTQDRGRQETQYF	TGTGCCAGCACCCAGGACAGGGGGCGTCAAGAGACCCAGTACTTC
TRBV10-2	few	TRBD2	TRBJ2-7	CASSETSGLAGREQYF	TGCGCCAGCAGTGAGACAAGTGGACTAGCGGGAAGAGAGCAGTACTTC
TRBV4-3	-	TRBD1	TRBJ2-7	CASSPGTGGGEQYF	TGCGCCAGCAGCCCAGGGACAGGTGGTGGAGAGCAGTACTTC
TRBV4-1	-	TRBD1	TRBJ1-4	CASSPYRTGDEKLFF	TGCGCCAGCAGCCCCTATAGAACAGGGGATGAAAAACTGTTTTTT
TRBV27	once	-	TRBJ2-1	CASSLSARSYNEQFF	TGTGCCAGCAGTTTATCGGCGAGGTCCTACAATGAGCAGTTCTTC
TRBV28	few	-	TRBJ2-7	CASSLDEQYF	TGTGCCAGCAGTCTCGACGAGCAGTACTTC
TRBV7-2	few	-	TRBJ1-5	CASSLADRSNQPQHF	TGTGCCAGCAGCTTAGCGGACAGAAGCAATCAGCCCCAGCATTTT
TRBV10-3	-	TRBD2	TRBJ2-7	CAISGASGRNEQYF	TGTGCCATCAGTGGGGCTAGCGGGAGAAACGAGCAGTACTTC
TRBV28	-	TRBD1	TRBJ1-2	CASSSRDRFPLIRGYTF	TGTGCCAGCAGTTCCCGGGACAGGTTCCCTTTGATTCGTGGCTACACCTTC
TRBV28	-	TRBD2	TRBJ2-3	CASGVAGRTDTQYF	TGTGCCTCGGGGGTAGCGGGGCGCACAGATACGCAGTATTTT
TRBV27	-	TRBD1	TRBJ1-1	CASRYDRGEMNTEAFF	TGTGCCAGCAGATATGACAGGGGCGAAATGAACACTGAAGCTTTCTTT
TRBV29-1	-	-	TRBJ1-4	CSGGTNEKLFF	TGCAGCGGCGGAACTAATGAAAAACTGTTTTTT
TRBV7-8	-	-	TRBJ2-3	CASSLVPTREDTQYF	TGTGCCAGCAGCTTAGTACCGACTAGGGAAGATACGCAGTATTTT
TRBV6-5	-	TRBD1	TRBJ2-3	CASSGTAVTDTQYF	TGTGCCAGCAGTGGGACAGCTGTCACAGATACGCAGTATTTT
TRBV2	-	TRBD1	TRBJ2-7	CASTNQGDHEQYF	TGTGCCAGCACGAATCAGGGGGATCACGAGCAGTACTTC